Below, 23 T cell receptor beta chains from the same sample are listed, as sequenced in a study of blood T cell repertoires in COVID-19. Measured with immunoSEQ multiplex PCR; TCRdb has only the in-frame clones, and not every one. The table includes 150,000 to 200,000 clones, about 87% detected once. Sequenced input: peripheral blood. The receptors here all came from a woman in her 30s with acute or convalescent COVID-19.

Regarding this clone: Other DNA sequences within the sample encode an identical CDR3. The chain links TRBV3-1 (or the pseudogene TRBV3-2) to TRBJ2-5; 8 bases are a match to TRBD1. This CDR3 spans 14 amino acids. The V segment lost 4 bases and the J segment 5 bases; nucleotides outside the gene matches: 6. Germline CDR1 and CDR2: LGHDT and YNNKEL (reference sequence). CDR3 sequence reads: CASSPTGAWETQYF. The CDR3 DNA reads TGTGCCAGCAGCCCGACAGGGGCTTGGGAGACCCAGTACTTC.

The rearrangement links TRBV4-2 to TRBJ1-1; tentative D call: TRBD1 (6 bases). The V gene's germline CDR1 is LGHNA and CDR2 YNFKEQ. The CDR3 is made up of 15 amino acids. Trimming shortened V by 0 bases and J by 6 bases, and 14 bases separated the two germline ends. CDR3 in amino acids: CASSQDRVRTAEAFF. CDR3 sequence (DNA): TGTGCCAGCAGCCAAGATAGAGTACGGACAGCTGAAGCTTTCTTT.

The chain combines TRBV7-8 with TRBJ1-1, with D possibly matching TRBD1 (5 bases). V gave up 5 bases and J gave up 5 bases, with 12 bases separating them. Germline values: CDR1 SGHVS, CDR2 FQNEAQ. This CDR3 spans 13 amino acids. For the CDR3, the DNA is TGTGCCAGCAGCCCCAGGGTAGGGACTGAAGCTTTCTTT. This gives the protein CASSPRVGTEAFF.

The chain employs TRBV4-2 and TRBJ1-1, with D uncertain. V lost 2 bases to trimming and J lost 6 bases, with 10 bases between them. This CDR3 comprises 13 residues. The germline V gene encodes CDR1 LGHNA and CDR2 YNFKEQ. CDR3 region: CASSQLLPSEAFF. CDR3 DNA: TGTGCCAGCAGCCAACTTCTACCATCTGAAGCTTTCTTT.

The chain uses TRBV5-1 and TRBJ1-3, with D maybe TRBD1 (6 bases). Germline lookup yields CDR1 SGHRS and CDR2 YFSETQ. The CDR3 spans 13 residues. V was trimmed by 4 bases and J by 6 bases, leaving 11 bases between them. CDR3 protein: CASSPGQLNTIYF. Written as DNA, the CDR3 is TGCGCCAGCAGCCCAGGACAGTTAAACACCATATATTTT.

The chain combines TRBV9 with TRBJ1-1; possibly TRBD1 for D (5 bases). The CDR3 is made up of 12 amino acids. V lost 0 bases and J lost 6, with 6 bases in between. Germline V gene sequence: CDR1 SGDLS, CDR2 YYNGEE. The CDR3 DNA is TGTGCCAGCAGCGTAGAAGGGGCTGAAGCTTTCTTT. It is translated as CASSVEGAEAFF.

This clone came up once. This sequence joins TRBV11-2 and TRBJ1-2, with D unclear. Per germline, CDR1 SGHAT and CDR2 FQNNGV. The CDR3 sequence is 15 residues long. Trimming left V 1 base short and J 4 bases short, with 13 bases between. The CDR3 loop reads CASSLGVGSGYGYTF. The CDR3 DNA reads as TGTGCCAGCAGCTTAGGGGTAGGGAGCGGCTATGGCTACACCTTC. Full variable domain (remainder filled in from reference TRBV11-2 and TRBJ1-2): EAGVAQSPRYKIIEKRQSVAFWCNPISGHATLYWYQQILGQGPKLLIQFQNNGVVDDSQLPKDRFSAERLKGVDSTLKIQPAKLEDSAVYLCASSLGVGSGYGYTFGSGTRLTVV.

The CDR3 coding sequence is TGTGCCAGCAGTGACCTAGCGGGAGGGGCAGATACGCAGTATTTT. It specifies CASSDLAGGADTQYF. The V and J genes are TRBV6-1 and TRBJ2-3; 12 bases align to TRBD2. The CDR3 is 15 residues long. The ends lost 3 bases at V and 4 bases at J; junction bases unmatched: 2. From germline, CDR1 is MNHNS and CDR2 SASEGT.

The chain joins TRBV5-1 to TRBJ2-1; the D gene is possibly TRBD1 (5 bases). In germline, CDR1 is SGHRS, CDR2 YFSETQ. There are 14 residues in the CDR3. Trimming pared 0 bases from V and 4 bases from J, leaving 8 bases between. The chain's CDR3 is CASSLEQGYNEQFF. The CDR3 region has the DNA TGCGCCAGCAGCTTGGAGCAGGGATACAATGAGCAGTTCTTC.

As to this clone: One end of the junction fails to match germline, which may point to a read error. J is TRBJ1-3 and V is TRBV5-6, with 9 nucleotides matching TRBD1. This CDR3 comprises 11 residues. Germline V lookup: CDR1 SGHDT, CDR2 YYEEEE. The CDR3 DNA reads TGTGCCAGCAGCTTATACCGGGACAGGGTGTTT. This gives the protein CASSLYRDRVF.

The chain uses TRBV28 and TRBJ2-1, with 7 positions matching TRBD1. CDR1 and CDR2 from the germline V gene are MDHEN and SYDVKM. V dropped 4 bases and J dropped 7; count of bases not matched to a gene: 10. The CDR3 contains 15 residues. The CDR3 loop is CASSSPRDSINEQFF. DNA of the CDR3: TGTGCCAGCAGTTCCCCCCGGGACAGCATAAATGAGCAGTTCTTC.

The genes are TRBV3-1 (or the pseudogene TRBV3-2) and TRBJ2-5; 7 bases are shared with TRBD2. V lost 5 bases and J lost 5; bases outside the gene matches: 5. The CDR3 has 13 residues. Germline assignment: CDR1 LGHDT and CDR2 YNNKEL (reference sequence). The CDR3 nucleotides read TGTGCCAGCAGCGGGAGGGCCCGGGAGACCCAGTACTTC. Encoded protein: CASSGRARETQYF.

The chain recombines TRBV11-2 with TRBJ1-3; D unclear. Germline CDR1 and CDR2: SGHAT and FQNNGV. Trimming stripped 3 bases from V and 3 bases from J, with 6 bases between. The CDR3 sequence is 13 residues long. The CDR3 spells CASSLAHGNTIYF. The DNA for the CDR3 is TGTGCCAGCAGCTTGGCCCATGGAAACACCATATATTTT.

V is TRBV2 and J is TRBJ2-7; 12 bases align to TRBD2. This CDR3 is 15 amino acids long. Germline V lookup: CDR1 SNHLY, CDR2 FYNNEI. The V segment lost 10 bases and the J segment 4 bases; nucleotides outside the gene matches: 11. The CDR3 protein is CATRVGLAGGYEQYF. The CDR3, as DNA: TGTGCCACCCGAGTGGGCCTAGCGGGGGGGTACGAGCAGTACTTC.

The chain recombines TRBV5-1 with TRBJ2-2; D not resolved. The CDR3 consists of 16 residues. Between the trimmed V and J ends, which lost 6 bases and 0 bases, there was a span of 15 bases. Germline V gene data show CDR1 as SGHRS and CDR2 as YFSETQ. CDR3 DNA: TGCGCCAGCACATCTCTTGGGCACGCGAACACCGGGGAGCTGTTTTTT. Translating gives CASTSLGHANTGELFF.

This CDR3 reads CASGTGTGGTSTDTQYF. The DNA for the CDR3 is TGCGCCAGCGGCACTGGAACAGGGGGGACTAGCACAGATACGCAGTATTTT. V is TRBV5-1 and J is TRBJ2-3, with 8 bases aligning to TRBD1. With 7 bases clipped from V and 0 bases from J, the junction kept 13 bases outside the gene matches. In germline, CDR1 is SGHRS, CDR2 YFSETQ. The CDR3 is made up of 17 amino acids.

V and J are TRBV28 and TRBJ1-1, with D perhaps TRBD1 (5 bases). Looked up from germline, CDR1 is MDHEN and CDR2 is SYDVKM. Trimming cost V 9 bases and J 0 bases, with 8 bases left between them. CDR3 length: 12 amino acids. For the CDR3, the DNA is TGTGCCAGGACAGCCTTGAACACTGAAGCTTTCTTT. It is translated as CARTALNTEAFF.

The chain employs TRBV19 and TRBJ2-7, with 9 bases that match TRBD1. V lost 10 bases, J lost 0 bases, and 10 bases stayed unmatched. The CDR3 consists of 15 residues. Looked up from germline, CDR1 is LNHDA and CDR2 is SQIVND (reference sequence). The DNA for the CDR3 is TGTGCCACCAAAGCCGGGACAGGGAGCTCCTACGAGCAGTACTTC. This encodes CATKAGTGSSYEQYF.

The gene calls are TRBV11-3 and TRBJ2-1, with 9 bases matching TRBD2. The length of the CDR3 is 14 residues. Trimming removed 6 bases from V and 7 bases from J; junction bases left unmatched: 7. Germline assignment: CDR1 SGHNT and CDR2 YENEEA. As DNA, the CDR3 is TGTGCCAGCAGTGCGGGAGGGCCGAGAAATGAGCAGTTCTTC. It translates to CASSAGGPRNEQFF. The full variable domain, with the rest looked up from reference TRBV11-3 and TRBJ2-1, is EAGVVQSPRYKIIEKKQPVAFWCNPISGHNTLYWYLQNLGQGPELLIRYENEEAVDDSQLPKDRFSAERLKGVDSTLKIQPAELGDSAVYLCASSAGGPRNEQFFGPGTRLTVL.

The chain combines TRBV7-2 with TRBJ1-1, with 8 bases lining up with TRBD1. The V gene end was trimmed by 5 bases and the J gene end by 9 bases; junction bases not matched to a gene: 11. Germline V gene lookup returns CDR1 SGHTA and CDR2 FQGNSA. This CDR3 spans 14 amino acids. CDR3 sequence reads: CASSPTGGWVQAFF. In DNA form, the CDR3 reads TGTGCCAGCAGCCCAACAGGGGGTTGGGTACAAGCTTTCTTT.

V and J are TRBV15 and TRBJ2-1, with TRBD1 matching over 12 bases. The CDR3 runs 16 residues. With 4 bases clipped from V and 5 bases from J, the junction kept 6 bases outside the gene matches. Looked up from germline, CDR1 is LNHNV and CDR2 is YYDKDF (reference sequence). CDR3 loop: CATSKVGQGADNEQFF. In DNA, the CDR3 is TGTGCCACCAGCAAAGTGGGACAGGGGGCGGACAATGAGCAGTTCTTC.

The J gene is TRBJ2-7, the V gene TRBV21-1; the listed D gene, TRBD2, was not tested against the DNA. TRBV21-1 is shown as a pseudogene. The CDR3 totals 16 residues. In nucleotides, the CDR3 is TGTGCCAGCAGCAAAGCAAAAAGGGAGAGCTCCTACGAGCAGTACTTC. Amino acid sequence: CASSKAKRESSYEQYF.

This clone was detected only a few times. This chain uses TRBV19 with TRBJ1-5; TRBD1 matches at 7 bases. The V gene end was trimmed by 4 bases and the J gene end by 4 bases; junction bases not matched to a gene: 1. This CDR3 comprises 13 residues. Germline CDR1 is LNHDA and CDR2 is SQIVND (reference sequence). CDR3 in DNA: TGTGCCAGTAGTACAGGGGGGAATCAGCCCCAGCATTTT. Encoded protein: CASSTGGNQPQHF.